The 11 T cell receptor beta chains below all came from one sample that was sequenced in a study of T-cell memory formation after mild COVID-19. TCRdb analysed the 5' RACE reads with MiXCR anew, one entry per CDR3 protein. Found here are just under 550,000 distinct CDR3 sequences, around 21% of them singletons; the top ten hold approximately 12%. Source material: PBMCs or a T cell subset sorted from them (not recorded which). These receptor sequences come from an adult woman who had mild COVID-19 (a few samples of this study predate the infection). Cell type and time point are not known.

The chain is built from TRBV19 and TRBJ1-5, with no clear D. The CDR3 has 16 residues. The germline gives CDR1 LNHDA, CDR2 SQIVND (reference sequence). Trimming took off 1 base at V and 0 bases at J, with 10 bases between the two ends. The CDR3 loop reads CASSIAYRGSNQPQHF. In DNA form, the CDR3 reads TGTGCCAGTAGTATAGCCTACAGAGGTAGCAATCAGCCCCAGCATTTT.

This sequence joins TRBV5-1 and TRBJ2-1, with TRBD2 matching over 10 bases. V shed 10 bases and J 7 bases; nucleotides not matched to a gene: 5. The CDR3 length is 12 residues. Germline CDR1 reads SGHRS; CDR2 reads YFSETQ. The CDR3, as DNA: TGCGCCGCCGGGACTAGCGTGAATGAGCAGTTCTTC. Amino acid sequence: CAAGTSVNEQFF.

The chain links TRBV2 to TRBJ2-2; a possible D gene is TRBD2 (6 bases). Trimming left V 6 bases short and J 7 bases short, with 18 bases between. The CDR3 covers 15 residues. CDR1 is SNHLY and CDR2 is FYNNEI in the germline V gene. The CDR3 loop reads CASSAGVSAGGELFF. The DNA of the CDR3 is TGTGCCAGCAGCGCTGGTGTCTCAGCGGGCGGGGAGCTGTTTTTT.

The rearrangement links TRBV5-1 to TRBJ2-1; 9 positions match TRBD1. From germline, CDR1 is SGHRS and CDR2 YFSETQ. The CDR3 has 15 amino acids. Trimming removed 4 bases from V and 7 bases from J; junction bases left unmatched: 9. CDR3 sequence (DNA): TGCGCCAGCAGCGCGGAGACAGGGGGTAAGAATGAGCAGTTCTTC. This codes for CASSAETGGKNEQFF.

The chain joins TRBV7-9 to TRBJ1-2; tentatively, D is TRBD1 (6 bases). The germline CDR1 and CDR2 sequences are SEHNR and FQNEAQ (reference sequence). Deletions cut 3 bases from V and 7 bases from J, with 12 bases between. This CDR3 has 13 amino acids. The CDR3 DNA reads TGTGCCAGCAGCTTCGGGGGGGCCGGTGGCTACACCTTC. Encoded protein: CASSFGGAGGYTF.

The table lists this clonotype with a few counts. The rearrangement links TRBV5-1 to TRBJ2-2, with 8 nucleotides matching TRBD1. Looked up from germline, CDR1 is SGHRS and CDR2 is YFSETQ. This CDR3 is built from 15 residues. V gave up 4 bases and J gave up 6 bases; unmatched junction bases: 8. CDR3 nucleotides: TGCGCCAGCAGCCTCCGGACAGGGTCGGCCGGGGAGCTGTTTTTT. This codes for CASSLRTGSAGELFF.

V is TRBV4-3 and J is TRBJ2-3; no definite D call. V was pared by 2 bases and J by 6 bases, with 9 bases between. CDR1 is LGHNA, CDR2 YSLEER, per germline. The CDR3 has 13 amino acids. CDR3 sequence reads: CASSQSRLDTQYF. The CDR3 bases are TGCGCCAGCAGCCAATCCCGTTTGGATACGCAGTATTTT.

The chain uses TRBV19 and TRBJ2-7, with TRBD1 as a possible D gene (5 bases). The CDR3 covers 15 residues. Germline values: CDR1 LNHDA, CDR2 SQIVND (reference sequence). V was cut by 5 bases and J by 0 bases, with 14 bases left in between. CDR3 in DNA: TGTGCCAGTAGTTCCCGTCAGGGAAGCTCCTACGAGCAGTACTTC. Translation gives CASSSRQGSSYEQYF.

A few counts support this clonotype. J is TRBJ2-3 and V is TRBV6-5, with D possibly TRBD2 on 6 matching bases. The V and J ends lost 5 bases and 1 base respectively, with 13 bases between them. Germline V gene data show CDR1 as MNHEY and CDR2 as SVGAGI. This CDR3 has 15 residues. CDR3 residues: CASSGPGLGTDTQYF. CDR3 nucleotides: TGTGCCAGCAGTGGCCCGGGACTTGGCACAGATACGCAGTATTTT.

This clonotype was seen more than once but under ten times. The V call is TRBV5-1, the J call TRBJ2-3; 8 nucleotides line up with TRBD1. The V gene end was trimmed by 0 bases and the J gene end by 4 bases; junction bases not matched to a gene: 10. Per germline, CDR1 SGHRS and CDR2 YFSETQ. The CDR3 contains 17 residues. Written as DNA, the CDR3 is TGCGCCAGCAGCTTGGCAGCGACAGGGGAACGTGCAGATACGCAGTATTTT. The encoded protein is CASSLAATGERADTQYF.

The genes are TRBV9 and TRBJ2-7; no clear D. The V gene lost 0 bases and the J gene lost 6 bases, with 10 bases spanning the gap. The CDR3 consists of 13 residues. The germline gives CDR1 SGDLS, CDR2 YYNGEE. CDR3 bases: TGTGCCAGCAGCGTAGGCCCCAGCAGCGAGCAGTACTTC. Encoded protein: CASSVGPSSEQYF.